One sample yielded the 4 T cell receptor beta chains listed below, sequenced in a study of T cell responses to AZD1222 COVID-19 vaccine. The assay was immunoSEQ multiplex PCR, and TCRdb's table has in-frame clones only and misses some. Of some 140,000 clones listed, 80% to 95% were seen once; the top ten hold approximately 3.1%. This material consisted of peripheral blood, taken on day 0 of AZD1222 vaccination. The receptors were gathered from an adult in good health.

This CDR3 reads CPTPGQTEKLFF. The CDR3 coding sequence is TGTCCGACTCCCGGACAGACCGAAAAACTGTTTTTT. V usage is TRBV10-3 and J usage is TRBJ1-4; tentative D call: TRBD1 (6 bases). The CDR3 totals 12 residues. Germline values: CDR1 ENHRY, CDR2 SYGVKD.

J is TRBJ1-1 and V is TRBV3-1 (or the pseudogene TRBV3-2); the match to TRBD1 covers 7 bases. CDR1 LGHDT and CDR2 YNNKEL come from the germline V gene (reference sequence). The CDR3 is 13 residues long. With V trimmed by 4 bases and J by 11 bases, 10 bases remained unmatched. Here the CDR3 reads CASSLGQLGWAFF. The CDR3 DNA sequence: TGTGCCAGCAGCCTGGGACAGCTGGGTTGGGCTTTCTTT.

This clone was recorded once. The J gene is TRBJ1-2, the V gene TRBV4-2; D not certain. The CDR3 loop spans 13 amino acids. Germline CDR1 and CDR2: LGHNA and YNFKEQ. V lost 9 bases to trimming and J lost 1 base, with 12 bases between them. Here the CDR3 reads CASGEGYNYGYTF. The DNA of the CDR3 is TGTGCCAGTGGGGAGGGTTATAACTATGGCTACACCTTC.

V is TRBV7-9 and J is TRBJ2-1, with TRBD1 identical over 9 bases. The CDR3 extends over 17 amino acids. The germline V gene encodes CDR1 SEHNR and CDR2 FQNEAQ (reference sequence). After removal of 0 bases from V and 4 bases from J, the junction contained 7 bases not matched to a gene. The CDR3 here is CASSLAEEQGAYNEQFF. In DNA, the CDR3 is TGTGCCAGCAGCTTAGCGGAGGAACAGGGGGCGTACAATGAGCAGTTCTTC.